These 17 T cell receptor beta chains originate from one sample sequenced in a study of CD8+ T cells in alopecia areata. Once RNA had been extracted, it was reverse transcribed into cDNA to act as the sequencing template. Profiled with immunoSEQ multiplex PCR; TCRdb holds only in-frame clones, not every one. The sample lists 85,000 to 110,000 clones, 85% to 90% occurring once. This sample's treatment: oral pan-JAK inhibitor, 5-10 mg twice daily. Here the sequenced sample was CD8+ T cells sorted from blood, taken around week 30, from a patient treated with tofacitinib. These receptors all come from a human donor with alopecia areata.

This rearrangement joins TRBV5-1 to TRBJ1-4; D remains unclear. The V and J ends lost 1 base and 6 bases respectively, with 16 bases between them. This CDR3 comprises 16 residues. Germline CDR1 reads SGHRS; CDR2 reads YFSETQ. The CDR3 DNA sequence: TGCGCCAGCAGCTTGTTCCTCGGGCAGCCCGATGAAAAACTGTTTTTT. Protein product: CASSLFLGQPDEKLFF. The full variable domain, completed using reference TRBV5-1 and TRBJ1-4, is KAGVTQTPRYLIKTRGQQVTLSCSPISGHRSVSWYQQTPGQGLQFLFEYFSETQRNKGNFPGRFSGRQFSNSRSEMNVSTLELGDSALYLCASSLFLGQPDEKLFFGSGTQLSVL.

The CDR3 DNA follows: TGTGCCAGCAGATCGGACAGGGGAAATGAGCAGTTCTTC. It yields the protein CASRSDRGNEQFF. V usage is TRBV25-1 and J usage is TRBJ2-1; TRBD1 matches 9 bases. After removal of 6 bases from V and 7 bases from J, the junction contained 4 bases not matched to a gene. Germline loops: CDR1 MGHDK, CDR2 SYGVNS. There are 13 residues in the CDR3.

The V and J genes are TRBV6-6 and TRBJ2-7; D not certain. The V and J ends lost 0 bases and 3 bases respectively, with 6 bases between them. This CDR3 is built from 13 residues. Germline V gene sequence: CDR1 MNHNY, CDR2 SVGAGI (reference sequence). The CDR3 loop reads CASSYSPVYEQYF. The CDR3 DNA reads TGTGCCAGCAGTTACTCACCGGTCTACGAGCAGTACTTC.

V gene TRBV6-1 combines with J gene TRBJ2-1, with D unresolved. The CDR3 has 15 amino acids. V lost 4 bases and J 4 bases, leaving 14 bases between the germline ends. The V gene's germline CDR1 is MNHNS and CDR2 SASEGT. CDR3 DNA: TGTGCCAGCAGTGCGGGCCCCGTGGGGTACAATGAGCAGTTCTTC. Residues: CASSAGPVGYNEQFF.

The chain has TRBV6-1 and TRBJ1-2; unclear D gene. Germline V gene lookup returns CDR1 MNHNS and CDR2 SASEGT. V was clipped by 1 base and J by 2 bases, with 8 bases between them. This CDR3 contains 14 residues. For the CDR3, the DNA is TGTGCCAGCAGTGAAGAGCCTAGAAACTATGGCTACACCTTC. Translating it yields CASSEEPRNYGYTF.

This clone was detected only once. The gene calls are TRBV30 and TRBJ2-1; 7 nucleotides align to TRBD1. CDR1 is GTSNPN, CDR2 SVGIG, per germline (reference sequence). The CDR3 is 14 residues long. V lost 7 bases to trimming and J lost 0 bases; unmatched junction nucleotides: 6. CDR3 residues: CALKTGSSYNEQFF. The DNA for the CDR3 is TGTGCCTTAAAGACAGGGAGCTCCTACAATGAGCAGTTCTTC. Full variable domain (remainder filled in from reference TRBV30 and TRBJ2-1): SQTIHQWPATLVQPVGSPLSLECTVEGTSNPNLYWYRQAAGRGLQLLFYSVGIGQISSEVPQNLSASRPQDRQFILSSKKLLLSDSGFYLCALKTGSSYNEQFFGPGTRLTVL.

This chain joins TRBV2 and TRBJ2-7, with TRBD1 matching over 7 bases. This CDR3 spans 13 amino acids. Germline values: CDR1 SNHLY, CDR2 FYNNEI. The V segment lost 2 bases and the J segment 3 bases; nucleotides outside the gene matches: 1. The CDR3 here is CASSERDSYEQYF. The CDR3 coding sequence is TGTGCCAGCAGTGAAAGGGACAGCTACGAGCAGTACTTC.

The rearrangement links TRBV5-4 to TRBJ2-7; the D gene is possibly TRBD1 (7 bases). The CDR3 consists of 16 residues. Trimming took 4 bases from V and 3 from J, leaving 20 bases between them. From germline, CDR1 is SGHNT and CDR2 YYREEE (reference sequence). The CDR3 coding sequence is TGTGCCAGCAGCGCACGGCGGGACAGACCATTCTACGAGCAGTACTTC. Amino acids: CASSARRDRPFYEQYF.

The chain is built from TRBV5-1 and TRBJ2-7; 10 bases agree with TRBD1. The CDR3 totals 14 residues. From germline, CDR1 is SGHRS and CDR2 YFSETQ. The V and J ends lost 4 bases and 2 bases, in that order; junction bases with no gene match: 3. The CDR3 loop reads CASSQGTGAYEQYF. The CDR3 DNA follows: TGCGCCAGCAGCCAAGGGACAGGGGCCTACGAGCAGTACTTC.

The J gene is TRBJ1-1, the V gene TRBV5-6, with D unresolved. Trimming removed 7 bases from V and 4 bases from J, with 8 bases in between. In germline, CDR1 is SGHDT, CDR2 YYEEEE. The CDR3 runs to 11 residues. The CDR3 nucleotides are TGTGCCAGCTCCCATCCCACTGAAGCTTTCTTT. Protein: CASSHPTEAFF.

DNA of the CDR3: TGCAGCTACTTGGCCGATACGCAGTATTTT. Protein: CSYLADTQYF. The chain joins TRBV29-1 to TRBJ2-3; no firm D call. Germline CDR1 reads SQVTM; CDR2 reads ANQGSEA. CDR3 length: 10 amino acids. Trimming took off 8 bases at V and 6 bases at J, with 9 bases between the two ends.

CDR3 sequence (DNA): TGCGCCAGCAGCTTGTTAAGCGGGGGGGCCGAAGAGCAGTACTTC. It yields the protein CASSLLSGGAEEQYF. The chain employs TRBV5-1 and TRBJ2-7; TRBD2 matches at 10 bases. Germline trimming cut 1 base from V and 7 bases from J; bases unmatched to any gene: 8. Germline assignment: CDR1 SGHRS and CDR2 YFSETQ. CDR3 length: 15 residues.

Turning to this clone: Other DNA sequences within the sample encode an identical CDR3. The V and J genes are TRBV7-9 and TRBJ2-7; no definite D call. Trimming removed 1 base from V and 4 bases from J, with 5 bases in between. The CDR3 length is 12 residues. Germline V lookup: CDR1 SEHNR, CDR2 FQNEAQ (reference sequence). CDR3 sequence (DNA): TGTGCCAGCAGCTTAGGGTCGTACGAGCAGTACTTC. Translated, it gives CASSLGSYEQYF.

This sequence joins TRBV9 and TRBJ1-1, with D possibly matching TRBD1 (6 bases). V was cut by 2 bases and J by 1 base, with 15 bases left in between. Germline V gene lookup returns CDR1 SGDLS and CDR2 YYNGEE. The CDR3 contains 16 residues. In DNA form, the CDR3 reads TGTGCCAGCAGCGTTGAAAGGAGGGGGTCGAACACTGAAGCTTTCTTT. Translation: CASSVERRGSNTEAFF. Drawing the rest from reference TRBV9 and TRBJ1-1, the complete variable domain is DSGVTQTPKHLITATGQRVTLRCSPRSGDLSVYWYQQSLDQGLQFLIQYYNGEERAKGNILERFSAQQFPDLHSELNLSSLELGDSALYFCASSVERRGSNTEAFFGQGTRLTVV.

This clone was recorded once. The chain recombines TRBV4-1 with TRBJ2-7; D perhaps matches TRBD2 (6 bases). V was clipped by 0 bases and J by 4 bases, with 13 bases between them. The germline V gene encodes CDR1 MGHRA and CDR2 YSYEKL. The CDR3 totals 15 residues. The CDR3 sequence is CASSQETGVGYEQYF. The CDR3 region has the DNA TGCGCCAGCAGCCAAGAGACGGGAGTTGGGTACGAGCAGTACTTC.

The chain carries TRBV27 and TRBJ1-5; D is undetermined. The CDR3 sequence is 15 residues long. Germline V gene lookup returns CDR1 MNHEY and CDR2 SMNVEV (reference sequence). V was clipped by 4 bases and J by 6 bases, with 16 bases between them. The CDR3: CASSSVEEWGQPQHF. CDR3 DNA sequence: TGTGCCAGCAGTTCCGTAGAAGAATGGGGTCAGCCCCAGCATTTT.

The genes are TRBV5-1 and TRBJ2-7; TRBD1 might be the D (5 bases). V gave up 10 bases and J gave up 0 bases, with 14 bases separating them. The CDR3 consists of 13 residues. CDR1 and CDR2 (germline): SGHRS, YFSETQ. The CDR3 DNA is TGCGCCTCTGCCGACAGTTCCTCCTACGAGCAGTACTTC. Translating it yields CASADSSSYEQYF.